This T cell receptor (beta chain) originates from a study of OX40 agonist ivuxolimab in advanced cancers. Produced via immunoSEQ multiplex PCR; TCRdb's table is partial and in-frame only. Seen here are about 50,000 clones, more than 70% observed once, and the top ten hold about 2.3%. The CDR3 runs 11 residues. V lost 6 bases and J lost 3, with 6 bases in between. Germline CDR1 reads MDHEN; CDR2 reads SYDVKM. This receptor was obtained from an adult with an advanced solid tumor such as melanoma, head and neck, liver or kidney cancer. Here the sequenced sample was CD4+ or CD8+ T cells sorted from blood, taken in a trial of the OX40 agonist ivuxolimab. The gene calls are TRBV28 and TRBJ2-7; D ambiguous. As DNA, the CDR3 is TGTGCCAGCAGGACAAACTACGAGCAGTACTTC. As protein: CASRTNYEQYF.